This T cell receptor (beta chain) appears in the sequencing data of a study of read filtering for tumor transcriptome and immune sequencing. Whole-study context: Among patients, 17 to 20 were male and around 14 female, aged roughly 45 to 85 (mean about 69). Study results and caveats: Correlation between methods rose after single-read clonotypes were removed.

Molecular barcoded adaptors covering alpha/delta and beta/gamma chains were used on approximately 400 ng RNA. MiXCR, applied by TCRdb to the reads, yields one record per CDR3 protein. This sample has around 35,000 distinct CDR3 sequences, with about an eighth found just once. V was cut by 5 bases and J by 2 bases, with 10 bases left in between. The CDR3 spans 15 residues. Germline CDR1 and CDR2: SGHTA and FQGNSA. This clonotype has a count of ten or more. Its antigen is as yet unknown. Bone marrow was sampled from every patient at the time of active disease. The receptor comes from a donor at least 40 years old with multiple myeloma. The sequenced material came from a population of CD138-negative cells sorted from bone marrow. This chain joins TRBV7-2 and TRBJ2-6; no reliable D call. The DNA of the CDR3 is TGTGCCAGCAGCCAAACGACAACTGGGGCCAACGTCCTGACTTTC. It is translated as CASSQTTTGANVLTF.